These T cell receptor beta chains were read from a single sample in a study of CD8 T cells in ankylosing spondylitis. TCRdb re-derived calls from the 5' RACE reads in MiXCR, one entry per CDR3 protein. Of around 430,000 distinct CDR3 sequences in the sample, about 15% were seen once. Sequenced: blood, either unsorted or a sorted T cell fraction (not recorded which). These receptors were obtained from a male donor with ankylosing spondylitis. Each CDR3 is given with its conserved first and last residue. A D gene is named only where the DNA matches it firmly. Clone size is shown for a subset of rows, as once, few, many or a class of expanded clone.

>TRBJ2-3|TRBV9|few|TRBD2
TGTGCCAGCAGCGACACCCCGGGAAGCGGGAGGGCCATTGGCACAGATACGCAGTATTTT
CASSDTPGSGRAIGTDTQYF
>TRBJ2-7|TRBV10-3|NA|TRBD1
TGTGCCATCAGTGCGGGACAGGGGGTCGACGAGCAGTACTTC
CAISAGQGVDEQYF
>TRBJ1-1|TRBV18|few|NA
TGTGCCAGCTCACCTCAGGATCCGGCCTATAACACTGAAGCTTTCTTT
CASSPQDPAYNTEAFF
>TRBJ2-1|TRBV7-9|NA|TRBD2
TGTGCCAGCAGTAGGGGACTAGCGGCCAACAATGAGCAGTTCTTC
CASSRGLAANNEQFF
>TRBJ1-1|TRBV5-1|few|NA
TGCGCCAGCAGCACCCGATCAGACCTTAACACTGAAGCTTTCTTT
CASSTRSDLNTEAFF
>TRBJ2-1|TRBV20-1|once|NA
TGCAGTGCTAGTTGGGTTTGGACGGAGCAGTTCTTC
CSASWVWTEQFF
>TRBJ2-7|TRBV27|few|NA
TGTGCCAGCAGCCACCGCAGGGGAGGAATCGACGAGCAGTACTTC
CASSHRRGGIDEQYF
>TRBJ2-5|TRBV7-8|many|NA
TGTGCCAGCAGCTTAGGAGCGCTTCAAGAGACCCAGTACTTC
CASSLGALQETQYF
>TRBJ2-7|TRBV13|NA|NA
TGTGCCAGCAGCCCAAGGCCAGAGAGGTTCTACGAGCAGTACTTC
CASSPRPERFYEQYF
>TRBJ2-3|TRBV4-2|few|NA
TGTGCCAGCAGCCAAGGGCTAGTCGGCGATACGCAGTATTTT
CASSQGLVGDTQYF
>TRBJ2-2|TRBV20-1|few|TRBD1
TGCAGTGCTAGCGAGGGGGCCTACACCGGGGAGCTGTTTTTT
CSASEGAYTGELFF
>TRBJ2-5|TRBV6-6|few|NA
TGTGCCAGCACCCACTGGGAGAAAGAGACCCAGTACTTC
CASTHWEKETQYF
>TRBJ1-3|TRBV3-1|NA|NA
TGTGCCAGCAGCCAAGCAGGGGCCGGAAACACCATATATTTT
CASSQAGAGNTIYF
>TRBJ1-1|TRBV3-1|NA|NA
TGTGCCAGCAGGACTTCCCTGAACACTGAAGCTTTCTTT
CASRTSLNTEAFF
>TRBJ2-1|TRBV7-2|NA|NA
TGTGCCAGCAGCTCCTCCGGGACACCCTACAATGAGCAGTTCTTC
CASSSSGTPYNEQFF
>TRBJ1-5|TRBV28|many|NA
TGTGCCAGCAGCCTCAATCAGCCCCAGCATTTT
CASSLNQPQHF
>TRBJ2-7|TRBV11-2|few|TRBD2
TGTGCCAGCAGCTCCGCCGCGAGGACTAGCGGCCTTTCCTACGAGCAGTACTTC
CASSSAARTSGLSYEQYF
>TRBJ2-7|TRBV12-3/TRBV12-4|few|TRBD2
TGTGCCAGCAGTTCAAGCGGCGGGGGACCCTACGAGCAGTACTTC
CASSSSGGGPYEQYF
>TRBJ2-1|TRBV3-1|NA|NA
TGTGCCAGCAGCCAAGACCCGACGGGGGCCGGGAGCTACAATGAGCAGTTCTTC
CASSQDPTGAGSYNEQFF
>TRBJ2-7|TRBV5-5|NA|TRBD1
TGTGCCAGCAGCTTGGCCCCGGGACAGAGCTACGAGCAGTACTTC
CASSLAPGQSYEQYF
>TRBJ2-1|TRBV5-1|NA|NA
TGCGCCAGCAGCCGGGGGTCCGCCAATGAGCAGTTCTTC
CASSRGSANEQFF
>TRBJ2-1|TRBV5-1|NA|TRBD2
TGCGCCAGCAGCTTGGATACTAGCGGGGGCTACAATGAGCAGTTCTTC
CASSLDTSGGYNEQFF
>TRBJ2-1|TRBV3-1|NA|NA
TGTGCCAGCAGCATGGGACTCGGTACCTACAATGAGCAGTTCTTC
CASSMGLGTYNEQFF
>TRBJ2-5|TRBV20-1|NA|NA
TGCAGTGCCCGCCGTCCGAGGCCCACCCAAGAGACCCAGTACTTC
CSARRPRPTQETQYF
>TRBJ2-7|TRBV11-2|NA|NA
TGTGCCAGCAGCCTAGGGGTCAAGGGAGCTTTAGGGCAGTACTTC
CASSLGVKGALGQYF
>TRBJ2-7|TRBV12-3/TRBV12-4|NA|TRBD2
TGTGCCAGCGGTAGCGGGGGGGCCTACGAGCAGTACTTC
CASGSGGAYEQYF
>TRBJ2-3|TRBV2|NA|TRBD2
TGTGCCAGCACGGAAGCGGGGGCCTTTAGCACAGATACGCAGTATTTT
CASTEAGAFSTDTQYF
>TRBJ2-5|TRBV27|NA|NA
TGTGCCAGCAGCAAGAGACAGCTAGAGACCCAGTACTTC
CASSKRQLETQYF
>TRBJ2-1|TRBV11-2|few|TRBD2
TGTGCCAGCAGCCAAGTAGGACTAGCGTTATACAATGAGCAGTTCTTC
CASSQVGLALYNEQFF
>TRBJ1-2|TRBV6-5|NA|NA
TGTGCCAGCAGTTACTCTCGCCGTAACTATGGCTACACCTTC
CASSYSRRNYGYTF
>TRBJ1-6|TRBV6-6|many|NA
TGTGCCAGCATGTCAGGGTCTGCCTCACCCCTCCACTTT
CASMSGSASPLHF
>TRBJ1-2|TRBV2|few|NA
TGTGCCAGCAGGCCCGTAGGAGGCTACACCTTC
CASRPVGGYTF
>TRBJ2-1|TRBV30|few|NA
TGTGCCTGGGCCAGGCCCGACAACCCCTACAATGAGCAGTTCTTC
CAWARPDNPYNEQFF
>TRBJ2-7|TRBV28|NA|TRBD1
TGTGCCAGCAGTCCGGGGACAGGAAAGTACGAGCAGTACTTC
CASSPGTGKYEQYF
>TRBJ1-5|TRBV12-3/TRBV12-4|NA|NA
TGTGCCAGCACTCCCGGCGGGTATCAGCCCCAGCATTTT
CASTPGGYQPQHF